The rows below give T cell receptor beta chains drawn from one sample of a study of blood T cells in healthy people across ages. TCRdb re-analysed the 5' RACE reads in MiXCR, keeping a single row per CDR3 protein. The profile shows 760,000 or so distinct CDR3 sequences, more than 20% of them singletons. Another study also made use of these data, one on T cells of mothers and their children.

Input material: blood. These TCRs come from a boy aged 10-17 years in good health. CDR3s include the opening cysteine and the closing phenylalanine or tryptophan. D genes are given only for firm matches. The listing skips clone size in some rows; elsewhere it reads once, few, many or a size class.

TRBV18	TRBJ1-5	-	-	CASSPMGVTGNQPQHF	TGTGCCAGCTCACCTATGGGCGTCACGGGCAATCAGCCCCAGCATTTT
TRBV12-3/TRBV12-4	TRBJ2-2	-	-	CASSPTVTGELFF	TGTGCCAGCAGTCCAACCGTGACCGGGGAGCTGTTTTTT
TRBV24-1	TRBJ2-1	-	few	CATSSVAERSSYNEQFF	TGTGCCACCAGTTCCGTTGCGGAAAGAAGCTCCTACAATGAGCAGTTCTTC
TRBV11-2	TRBJ2-1	TRBD2	-	CASTGLAGYNEQFF	TGTGCCAGCACAGGACTAGCGGGATACAATGAGCAGTTCTTC
TRBV5-1	TRBJ2-3	-	few	CASSLRGALTDTQYF	TGCGCCAGCAGCTTGAGAGGGGCCCTCACAGATACGCAGTATTTT
TRBV2	TRBJ2-2	-	-	CATQNTGELFF	TGTGCCACCCAGAACACCGGGGAGCTGTTTTTT
TRBV7-2	TRBJ2-3	TRBD2	-	CASKYLLAGVTQYF	TGTGCCAGCAAATACCTACTAGCGGGAGTGACGCAGTATTTT
TRBV3-1	TRBJ2-1	-	many	CASSQRGRSRDEQFF	TGTGCCAGCAGCCAAAGGGGACGGAGTAGGGATGAGCAGTTCTTC
TRBV7-3	TRBJ2-3	TRBD1	-	CASSSGRGSPTDTQYF	TGTGCCAGCAGCTCCGGCAGGGGGAGTCCCACAGATACGCAGTATTTT
TRBV25-1	TRBJ2-7	-	-	CASRRGDYEQYF	TGTGCCAGCAGGAGAGGGGACTACGAGCAGTACTTC
TRBV29-1	TRBJ2-7	-	-	CSVVGHTYEQYF	TGCAGCGTTGTTGGACATACCTACGAGCAGTACTTC
TRBV7-9	TRBJ2-1	TRBD2	-	CASSPGTSGISSYNEQFF	TGTGCCAGCAGCCCAGGGACTAGCGGGATTAGCTCCTACAATGAGCAGTTCTTC
TRBV29-1	TRBJ1-4	-	-	CSVGGGSAKLFF	TGCAGCGTTGGCGGAGGGTCGGCAAAACTGTTTTTT
TRBV6-6	TRBJ2-5	-	many	CASSYSETQYF	TGTGCCAGCAGTTACTCGGAGACCCAGTACTTC
TRBV28	TRBJ2-3	-	-	CASSFLGGIADTQYF	TGTGCCAGCAGTTTTCTGGGGGGCATCGCAGATACGCAGTATTTT
TRBV7-3	TRBJ2-5	TRBD2	-	CASSLSGGDQETRYF	TGTGCCAGCAGCCTTAGCGGGGGGGACCAAGAGACCCGGTACTTC
TRBV15	TRBJ1-5	-	few	CATSSGQIRVRGNQPQHF	TGTGCCACCAGCAGTGGACAGATAAGGGTACGGGGCAATCAGCCCCAGCATTTT
TRBV6-2/TRBV6-3	TRBJ2-2	-	-	CAAGLSNTGELFF	TGTGCCGCAGGGCTCTCGAACACCGGGGAGCTGTTTTTT
TRBV11-2	TRBJ2-7	TRBD1	-	CASSPWTGREQYF	TGTGCCAGCAGCCCTTGGACAGGGCGTGAGCAGTACTTC
TRBV27	TRBJ2-6	-	-	CASSLSLGWSLSGANVLTF	TGTGCCAGCAGTTTATCGCTCGGTTGGTCCCTCTCCGGGGCCAACGTCCTGACTTTC
TRBV7-9	TRBJ2-1	-	-	CASSFLSGGSLQFF	TGTGCCAGCAGCTTTCTCTCCGGAGGGAGTCTGCAGTTCTTC
TRBV6-2/TRBV6-3	TRBJ2-7	-	few	CASSSQGWTYEQYF	TGTGCCAGCAGTTCCCAGGGATGGACCTACGAGCAGTACTTC
TRBV2	TRBJ2-4	-	once	CASSEQALAKNIQYF	TGTGCCAGCAGTGAACAGGCGTTAGCCAAAAACATTCAGTACTTC
TRBV3-1	TRBJ2-4	-	-	CASSQAWTAAKNIQYF	TGTGCCAGCAGCCAGGCCTGGACTGCGGCCAAAAACATTCAGTACTTC
TRBV7-9	TRBJ2-1	TRBD2	-	CASSSLGEGGFNEQFF	TGTGCCAGCAGCTCGCTGGGGGAGGGAGGCTTCAATGAGCAGTTCTTC
TRBV7-2	TRBJ1-4	-	few	CASSPNRESEKLFF	TGTGCCAGCAGCCCAAACAGGGAGAGTGAAAAACTGTTTTTT
TRBV15	TRBJ1-5	-	-	CATGPRRQQPQHF	TGTGCCACCGGTCCGAGGCGGCAACAGCCCCAGCATTTT
TRBV10-1	TRBJ2-1	TRBD2	-	CASSESGAGGYNEQFF	TGCGCCAGCAGTGAGTCCGGGGCGGGAGGGTACAATGAGCAGTTCTTC
TRBV20-1	TRBJ2-5	-	-	CSARRGRLQETQYF	TGCAGTGCTAGACGGGGGAGACTCCAAGAGACCCAGTACTTC
TRBV12-3/TRBV12-4	TRBJ2-1	TRBD2	-	CASSISGDSYNEQFF	TGTGCCAGCAGTATTAGCGGGGACTCCTACAATGAGCAGTTCTTC
TRBV5-4	TRBJ2-7	-	many	CASSFQGVSYEQYF	TGTGCCAGCAGCTTTCAAGGGGTATCCTACGAGCAGTACTTC
TRBV3-1	TRBJ2-7	-	-	CASSHLAGTVEQYF	TGTGCCAGCAGCCATCTCGCGGGAACAGTGGAGCAGTACTTC
TRBV7-9	TRBJ2-4	-	few	CASSLEVRGSNIQYF	TGTGCCAGCAGCTTAGAGGTCAGAGGAAGTAACATTCAGTACTTC
TRBV7-2	TRBJ2-7	TRBD2	few	CASSLEAGGAYEQYF	TGTGCCAGCAGCTTAGAGGCGGGAGGCGCCTACGAGCAGTACTTC
TRBV7-9	TRBJ1-2	-	-	CASSSVAPYGYTF	TGTGCCAGCAGTTCAGTCGCGCCGTATGGCTACACCTTC
TRBV29-1	TRBJ2-7	TRBD1	few	CSETGALHEQYF	TGCAGCGAGACAGGGGCTCTCCACGAGCAGTACTTC
TRBV7-9	TRBJ2-5	-	-	CASSFPATQETQYF	TGTGCCAGCAGCTTTCCCGCGACCCAAGAGACCCAGTACTTC
TRBV7-2	TRBJ2-7	-	many	CASSASGYEQYF	TGTGCCAGCAGCGCCTCTGGCTACGAGCAGTACTTC
TRBV28	TRBJ1-4	-	-	CASSLILLATNEKLFF	TGTGCCAGCAGTTTAATCCTACTCGCAACTAATGAAAAACTGTTTTTT
TRBV5-1	TRBJ2-2	-	few	CASSWGRTPNTGELFF	TGCGCCAGCAGCTGGGGGAGGACCCCTAACACCGGGGAGCTGTTTTTT
TRBV5-1	TRBJ2-5	-	few	CASSLGLGGQETQYF	TGCGCCAGCAGCTTGGGCCTTGGAGGGCAAGAGACCCAGTACTTC
TRBV5-5	TRBJ2-1	-	-	CASSLEPASSYNEQFF	TGTGCCAGCAGCTTGGAGCCGGCCAGCTCCTACAATGAGCAGTTCTTC
TRBV3-1	TRBJ1-4	TRBD1	-	CASSPTGLEEKLFF	TGTGCCAGCAGCCCGACAGGGTTAGAAGAAAAACTGTTTTTT
TRBV27	TRBJ2-2	-	few	CASSLGAWGHTGELFF	TGTGCCAGCAGTTTAGGGGCCTGGGGCCACACCGGGGAGCTGTTTTTT
TRBV29-1	TRBJ2-6	TRBD1	-	CSVETGGTGANVLTF	TGCAGCGTCGAGACAGGGGGGACTGGGGCCAACGTCCTGACTTTC
TRBV21-1	TRBJ2-7	-	-	CASPGTTFSYEQYF	TGTGCCAGCCCAGGGACTACCTTCTCCTACGAGCAGTACTTC
TRBV28	TRBJ2-2	TRBD1	-	CASSPQQGNTGELFF	TGTGCCAGCAGTCCTCAACAGGGGAACACCGGGGAGCTGTTCTTT
TRBV3-1	TRBJ2-3	-	few	CASSQGRRSTDTQYF	TGTGCCAGCAGCCAAGGTAGGCGGAGCACAGATACGCAGTATTTT
TRBV29-1	TRBJ2-7	-	-	CSVEFGGGEQYF	TGCAGCGTTGAATTTGGGGGCGGCGAGCAGTACTTC
TRBV29-1	TRBJ2-7	-	few	CSVEVQGGSYEQYF	TGCAGCGTTGAGGTTCAGGGAGGCAGCTACGAGCAGTACTTC
TRBV20-1	TRBJ2-3	TRBD2	-	CSAPSGGPTDTQYF	TGCAGTGCTCCTAGCGGGGGGCCCACAGATACGCAGTATTTT
TRBV4-3	TRBJ2-7	TRBD2	-	CASSQDSVAGGYEQYF	TGCGCCAGCAGCCAAGATAGCGTAGCGGGAGGGTACGAGCAGTACTTC
TRBV5-1	TRBJ2-5	TRBD2	-	CASSFLTSGIQETQYF	TGCGCCAGCAGCTTCTTGACTAGCGGAATTCAAGAGACCCAGTACTTC
TRBV7-9	TRBJ2-7	-	few	CASSSWTHESYEQYF	TGTGCCAGCAGCTCTTGGACTCACGAATCCTACGAGCAGTACTTC
TRBV7-9	TRBJ2-7	-	-	CASSPPNSPSEQYF	TGTGCCAGCAGCCCCCCCAATAGTCCTAGCGAGCAGTACTTC
TRBV7-2	TRBJ2-5	-	-	CASSLLEEIWFF	TGTGCCAGCAGCTTATTAGAGGAGATATGGTTCTTC
TRBV6-6	TRBJ2-5	TRBD2	many	CASSGGGSQETQYF	TGTGCCAGCAGTGGCGGGGGGTCCCAAGAGACCCAGTACTTC
TRBV12-3/TRBV12-4	TRBJ2-3	TRBD2	-	CASVPGLAGLDTQYF	TGTGCCAGCGTTCCGGGACTAGCGGGCCTAGATACGCAGTATTTT